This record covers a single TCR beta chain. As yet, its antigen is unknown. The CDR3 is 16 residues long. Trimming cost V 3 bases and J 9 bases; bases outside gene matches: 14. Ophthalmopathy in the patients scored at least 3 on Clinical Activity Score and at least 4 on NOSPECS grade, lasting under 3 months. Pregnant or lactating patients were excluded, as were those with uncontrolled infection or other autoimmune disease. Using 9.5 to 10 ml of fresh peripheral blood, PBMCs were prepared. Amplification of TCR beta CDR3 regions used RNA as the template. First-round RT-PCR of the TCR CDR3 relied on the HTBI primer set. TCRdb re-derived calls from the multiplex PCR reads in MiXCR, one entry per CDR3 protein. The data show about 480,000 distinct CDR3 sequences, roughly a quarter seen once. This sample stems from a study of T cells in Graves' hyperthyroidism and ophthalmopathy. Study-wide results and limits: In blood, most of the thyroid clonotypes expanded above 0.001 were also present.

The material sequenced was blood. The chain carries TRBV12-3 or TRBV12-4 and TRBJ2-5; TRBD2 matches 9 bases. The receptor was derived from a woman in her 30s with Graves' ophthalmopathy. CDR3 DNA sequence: TGTGCCAGCAGTTTGGCTAGCGGGGTCCGGGGAGCGGCCCAGTACTTC. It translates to CASSLASGVRGAAQYF.